The TCR beta chain described here comes from a study of blood T cell repertoires in COVID-19 (TCRdb year 2020). About the study as a whole: Collaborator samples came from the United States, Italy and Spain and covered acute and convalescent phases of COVID-19. A freely available public database, intended as a resource for researchers studying the immune response to SARS-CoV-2, is where the repertoires were released. The material from the prospective study consisted of cDNA or gDNA derived from T cells, B-cell-depleted T cells, or PBMCs. Where HLA class I and class II types were available, the types were taken from metadata supplied by the sample provider, not from assay-based typing. Deeply sampled blood TCRbeta repertoires from subjects exposed to, actively infected with, or recovered from COVID-19 were included in the dataset. The samples were drawn from two sources: the first 160 participants of the ongoing ImmuneRACE study, and 1,254 subjects contributed by 6 global collaborators. Sample metadata almost always included a de-identified subject ID, COVID-19 status, age in years and sex.

The V end gives up 1 base and the J end 6 bases, leaving 5 bases in the junction not matched to a gene. Via the germline V gene, CDR1 is SGHTA and CDR2 FQGNSA. The CDR3 has 14 amino acids, counting the end cysteine and phenylalanine. Only the CDR3 part of the read is kept: 42 bases, read in frame from the first base. This clone was seen a handful of times. Its recognized antigen is unknown. Base qualities are not recorded, but no much larger clone differs from it by a single base. TCRbeta CDR3 regions were amplified from genomic DNA by means of the immunoSEQ Assay, a bias-controlled multiplex PCR. On the study's bioinformatics: The number of nucleated cells in each sample was estimated from the amplification of reference gene primers within the assay. To quantify the absolute abundance of each unique TCRbeta CDR3 rearrangement, sequence reads were collapsed and filtered. For each sample, productive Simpson clonality was calculated by taking the square root of Simpson's diversity index across productive rearrangements. The table comes from immuneACCESS by way of TCRdb, which keeps in-frame sequences with V and J called. Part of the clones is missing from these tables; in studies checked, under half for an unresolved V gene and the rest for unknown reasons. The DNA was the basis for D and trimming; V, J and clone size are from that table. For this sample there are some 93,000 clones; approximately 85% appear just once. Under 4.5% of the sample goes to the ten largest clones.

General findings and caveats noted by the study authors: Clinical and demographic metadata were provided uncurated, with the amount varying by source and participant.

Whole blood was collected in K2EDTA tubes by collaborating institutions according to the institutions' own protocols. For TCRbeta analysis, collaborators shipped samples as frozen whole blood, isolated PBMCs, or DNA extracted from either of those sample types. The source is a man in his sixties with acute or convalescent COVID-19. Recombination linked TRBV7-2 to TRBJ1-1; the central 7 bases match TRBD1. The sample comprised peripheral blood. The bases are TGTGCCAGCAGCTTAGGTTGGACAGGATCTGAAGCTTTCTTT. It is translated as CASSLGWTGSEAFF.